This T cell receptor beta chain was recorded in a study of T cell clones after liver transplantation. Study background: Three of the eight recipients were HCV-positive; the rest had non-autoimmune, non-viral transplant indications. Study-level results: Low donor cell numbers restricted donor-reactive repertoire measurement in two subjects.

This CDR3 contains 13 residues. Germline CDR1 reads LNHDA; CDR2 reads SQIVND (reference sequence). Trimming removed 8 bases from V and 3 bases from J, with 11 bases in between. Measured with immunoSEQ multiplex PCR; TCRdb has only the in-frame clones, and not every one. The data show roughly 6,500 clones, around 80% seen once. Worth noting for this clone: The target antigen is unknown.

The chain employs TRBV19 and TRBJ2-1; D is possibly TRBD2 (5 bases). The receptor was isolated from a human patient who received a liver transplant. Some of the T cells may derive from the graft donor. The sample consisted of CD8+ T cells from blood, taken 24 months after liver transplant. The CDR3, as DNA: TGTGCCAGTTCCGACGGGGACTACAATGAGCAGTTCTTC. Translating gives CASSDGDYNEQFF.